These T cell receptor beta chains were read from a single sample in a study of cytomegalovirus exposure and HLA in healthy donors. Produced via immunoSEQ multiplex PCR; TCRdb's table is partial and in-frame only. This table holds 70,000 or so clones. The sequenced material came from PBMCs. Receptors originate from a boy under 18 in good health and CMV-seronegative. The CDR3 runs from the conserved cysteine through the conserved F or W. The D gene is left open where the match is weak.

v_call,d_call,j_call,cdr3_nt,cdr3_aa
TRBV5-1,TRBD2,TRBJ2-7,TGCGCCAGCAGCTTGGTCCTAGCGGAGAGCTACGAGCAGTACTTC,CASSLVLAESYEQYF
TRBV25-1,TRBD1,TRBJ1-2,TGTGCCAGCAGTGAAACAGGGGTCCCCTATGGCTACACCTTC,CASSETGVPYGYTF
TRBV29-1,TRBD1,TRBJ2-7,TGCAGCGGCCGACAGGGGAGCGAGCAGTACTTC,CSGRQGSEQYF
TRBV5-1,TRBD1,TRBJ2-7,TGCGCCAGCAGCTTGGGGCAGGGGGCTGCTCTGGCCTACGAGCAGTACTTC,CASSLGQGAALAYEQYF
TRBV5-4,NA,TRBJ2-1,TGTGCCAGCAGCACAATCGACAATGAGCAGTTCTTC,CASSTIDNEQFF
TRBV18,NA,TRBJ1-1,TGTGCCAGCTCACCAGGAGGGCAGGGAGGTTTGGCTTTCTTT,CASSPGGQGGLAFF
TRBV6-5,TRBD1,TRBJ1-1,TGTGCCAGCAGTTATACCGGGACAGGGACGACTGAAGCTTTCTTT,CASSYTGTGTTEAFF
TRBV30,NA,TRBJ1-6,TGTGCCTGGAGTGTCGGGTTCGGCGATAATTCACCCCTCCACTTT,CAWSVGFGDNSPLHF
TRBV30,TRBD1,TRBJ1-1,TGTGCCTGGAGTAGTCTACAGGGGTTTGCTTTCTTT,CAWSSLQGFAFF
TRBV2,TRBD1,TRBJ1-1,TGTGCCAGCATTGCGGACAGGGAGGGCACTGAAGCTTTCTTT,CASIADREGTEAFF
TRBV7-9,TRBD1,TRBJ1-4,TGTGCCAGCAGCCCTCCTCTTACAGGGGGCGCGGAAAAACTGTTTTTT,CASSPPLTGGAEKLFF
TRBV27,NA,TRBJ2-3,TGTGCCAGCAGTTTAATCGGGGTTTCGGATACGCAGTATTTT,CASSLIGVSDTQYF
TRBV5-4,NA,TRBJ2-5,TGTGCCAGCAGCTTGGAGGGGGAGGGGCAAGAGACCCAGTACTTC,CASSLEGEGQETQYF
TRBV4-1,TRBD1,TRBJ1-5,TGCGCCAGCAGCCGGGTCAGGGGGTCCAATCGGCCCCAGCATTTT,CASSRVRGSNRPQHF
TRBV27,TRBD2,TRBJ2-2,TGTGCCAGCAGTGTAGGGAGGGCCGGGGAGCTGTTTTTT,CASSVGRAGELFF
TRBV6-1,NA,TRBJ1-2,TGTGCCAGCAGCTTAAACAGGGAATACTATGGCTACACCTTC,CASSLNREYYGYTF
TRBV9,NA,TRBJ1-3,TGTGCCAGCAGCCCGTCTGGGTGGGGAGAAAACACCATATATTTT,CASSPSGWGENTIYF
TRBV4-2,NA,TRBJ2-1,TGTGCCAGCAGCCGAGCCCTGGAGGGTGAGCAGTTCTTC,CASSRALEGEQFF
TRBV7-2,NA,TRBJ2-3,TGTGCCAGCAGCTTGGCCGGGCGGGTAGCTAGCACAGATACGCAGTATTTT,CASSLAGRVASTDTQYF
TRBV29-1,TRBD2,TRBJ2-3,TGCAGCGTCCGAGCGGGAGCGACAGATAAGCAGTATTTT,CSVRAGATDKQYF
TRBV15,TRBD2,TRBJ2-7,TGTGCCACCAGCAGGGACCAGGGAGGGTACGAGCAGTACTTC,CATSRDQGGYEQYF
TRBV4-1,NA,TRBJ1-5,TGCGCCAGCAGCGATCGAACGTGGAACAGTCAATATAGCAATCAGCCCCAGCATTTT,CASSDRTWNSQYSNQPQHF
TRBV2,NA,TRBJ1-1,TGTGCCAGCAGTGAGTCTTCGGTTAGCACTGAAGCTTTCTTT,CASSESSVSTEAFF
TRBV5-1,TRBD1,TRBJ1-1,TGCGCCAGCAGCTTAGACAGGGGAGGGACTGAAGCTTTCTTT,CASSLDRGGTEAFF